This entry lists 9 T cell receptor beta chains sequenced from one sample in a study of T cell repertoires in cytomegalovirus infection. TCRdb re-derived calls from the reads in MiXCR, one entry per CDR3 protein. The sample lists 250,000 or so distinct CDR3 sequences; over 8% were seen once. Sequencing used PBMCs. These receptors all come from a human donor in good health (CMV status not recorded). Some clones in this sample may be carry-over from other donors' samples.

V usage is TRBV20-1 and J usage is TRBJ1-1; D is unclear. From germline, CDR1 is DFQATT and CDR2 SNEGSKA (reference sequence). The V end lost 0 bases, the J end lost 1 base, and 18 bases lay between the germline ends. CDR3 length equals 17 residues. The chain's CDR3 is CSARDHGGNVPNTEAFF. The DNA of the CDR3 is TGCAGTGCTAGAGATCATGGAGGGAATGTCCCGAACACTGAAGCTTTCTTT.

There are many counts of this clonotype. The DNA for the CDR3 is TGCAGTGCTAGAGATCCTAGGGCGACAGGAGGTAATTCACCCCTCCACTTT. It translates to CSARDPRATGGNSPLHF. The rearrangement uses TRBV20-1 and TRBJ1-6; possible D gene TRBD1, 6 bases. Per the germline V gene, CDR1 is DFQATT and CDR2 is SNEGSKA (reference sequence). There are 17 residues in the CDR3. V was pared by 0 bases and J by 6 bases, with 18 bases between.

This clonotype was picked up a small number of times. The CDR3 bases are TGCGCCAGCAGCGTCTCAAGGAGCTACGAGCAGTACTTC. Amino acids: CASSVSRSYEQYF. The chain recombines TRBV5-1 with TRBJ2-7; D not certain. V was cut by 4 bases and J by 3 bases, with 11 bases left in between. The CDR3 runs to 13 residues. Germline-derived CDR1 and CDR2 are SGHRS and YFSETQ.

The chain carries TRBV6-5 and TRBJ2-7, with 12 bases lining up with TRBD2. V lost 4 bases, J lost 7 bases, and 5 bases stayed unmatched. Germline CDR1 and CDR2: MNHEY and SVGAGI. The CDR3 is 14 amino acids. The CDR3 DNA reads TGTGCCAGCAGTTTCGGACTAGCGGGATGGGAGCAGTACTTC. Translating gives CASSFGLAGWEQYF.

V and J are TRBV2 and TRBJ1-5; possible D gene TRBD1, 5 bases. The ends were cut back, 8 bases at V and 3 bases at J, with 17 bases in the middle. The CDR3 loop spans 15 amino acids. Germline CDR1 reads SNHLY; CDR2 reads FYNNEI. CDR3 bases: TGTGCCAGCCGGGGGGGAGAGGGACCCAATCAGCCCCAGCATTTT. It yields the protein CASRGGEGPNQPQHF.

This clonotype was detected ten times or more. V is TRBV7-9 and J is TRBJ1-1; 8 bases match TRBD1. Germline CDR1 is SEHNR and CDR2 is FQNEAQ (reference sequence). The CDR3 spans 13 residues. V gave up 8 bases and J gave up 3 bases; unmatched junction bases: 5. In DNA, the CDR3 is TGTGCCAGCCAGGGGGCCCTTGACACTGAAGCTTTCTTT. Protein sequence: CASQGALDTEAFF.

This clonotype was seen a few times. V gene TRBV28 combines with J gene TRBJ2-2, with 8 nucleotides matching TRBD2. Germline V gene lookup returns CDR1 MDHEN and CDR2 SYDVKM. V shed 10 bases and J 0 bases; nucleotides not matched to a gene: 4. The CDR3 consists of 14 residues. The CDR3, as DNA: TGTGCCACACAGCGGGGGCCGAACACCGGGGAGCTGTTTTTT. Its translation is CATQRGPNTGELFF.

This clonotype was counted ten times or more. V gene TRBV24-1 combines with J gene TRBJ2-5; TRBD2 might be the D (5 bases). CDR1 is KGHDR, CDR2 SFDVKD, per germline. The CDR3 loop spans 14 amino acids. The V and J ends lost 3 bases and 2 bases respectively, with 9 bases between them. In nucleotides, the CDR3 is TGTGCCACCAGTGATCGTCGGACTCAAGAGACCCAGTACTTC. Translation gives CATSDRRTQETQYF.

This clonotype was counted many times. The CDR3 bases are TGTGCCAGCAGCGGTGGACTAGCGAGGAACAATGAGCAGTTCTTC. Translated, it gives CASSGGLARNNEQFF. The chain employs TRBV7-2 and TRBJ2-1, with 9 bases that match TRBD2. The CDR3 has 15 amino acids. V dropped 5 bases and J dropped 5; count of bases not matched to a gene: 7. Per germline, CDR1 SGHTA and CDR2 FQGNSA. Looking up the rest from reference TRBV7-2 and TRBJ2-1 gives the full variable domain: GAGVSQSPSNKVTEKGKDVELRCDPISGHTALYWYRQSLGQGLEFLIYFQGNSAPDKSGLPSDRFSAERTGGSVSTLTIQRTQQEDSAVYLCASSGGLARNNEQFFGPGTRLTVL.